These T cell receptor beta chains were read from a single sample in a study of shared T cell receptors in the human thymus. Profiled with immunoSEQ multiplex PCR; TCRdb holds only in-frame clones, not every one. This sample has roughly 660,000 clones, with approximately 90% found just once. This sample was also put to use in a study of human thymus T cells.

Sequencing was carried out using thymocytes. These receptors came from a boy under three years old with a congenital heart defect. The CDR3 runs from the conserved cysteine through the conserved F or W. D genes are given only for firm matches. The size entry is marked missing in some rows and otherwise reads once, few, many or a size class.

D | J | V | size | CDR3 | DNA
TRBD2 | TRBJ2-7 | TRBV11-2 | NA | CASSLVREGRYEQYF | TGTGCCAGCAGCTTAGTGCGGGAGGGCCGCTACGAGCAGTACTTC
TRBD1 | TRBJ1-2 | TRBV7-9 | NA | CASSLNTGTARGYTF | TGTGCCAGCAGCTTGAACACCGGGACAGCACGTGGCTACACCTTC
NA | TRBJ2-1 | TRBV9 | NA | CASSVRVESSYNEQFF | TGTGCCAGCAGCGTTAGAGTCGAGAGCTCCTACAATGAGCAGTTCTTC
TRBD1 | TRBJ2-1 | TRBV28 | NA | CASSHRDRGPNEQFF | TGTGCCAGCAGTCACCGGGACAGGGGGCCAAATGAGCAGTTCTTC
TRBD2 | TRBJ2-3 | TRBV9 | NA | CASSPRTSGSSTDTQYF | TGTGCCAGCAGCCCTCGGACTAGCGGGAGTAGCACAGATACGCAGTATTTT
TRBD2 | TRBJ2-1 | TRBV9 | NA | CASSVVGLAGPNNEQFF | TGTGCCAGCAGCGTAGTAGGACTAGCGGGGCCAAACAATGAGCAGTTCTTC
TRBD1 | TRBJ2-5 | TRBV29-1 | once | CSVEGIGTGSEETQYF | TGCAGCGTTGAAGGGATCGGGACAGGGTCGGAGGAGACCCAGTACTTC
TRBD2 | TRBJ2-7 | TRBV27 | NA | CASSLSREAYEQYF | TGTGCCAGCAGTTTGTCGCGGGAGGCCTACGAGCAGTACTTC
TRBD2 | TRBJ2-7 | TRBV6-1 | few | CASRAGLAGFEQYF | TGTGCCAGCAGGGCGGGACTAGCGGGATTCGAGCAGTACTTC
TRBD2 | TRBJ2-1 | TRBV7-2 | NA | CASSLRLAGDQHEQFF | TGTGCCAGCAGCTTAAGGCTAGCGGGAGACCAGCATGAGCAGTTCTTC
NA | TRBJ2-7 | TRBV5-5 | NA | CASSLYTSPADEQYF | TGTGCCAGCAGCTTGTACACCTCCCCGGCGGACGAGCAGTACTTC
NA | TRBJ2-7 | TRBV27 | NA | CASRVGHHDSYEQYF | TGTGCCAGCAGGGTGGGACACCACGACTCCTACGAGCAGTACTTC
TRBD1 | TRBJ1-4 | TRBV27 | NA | CASSNGTGPEKLFF | TGTGCCAGCAGTAACGGGACAGGGCCCGAAAAACTGTTTTTT
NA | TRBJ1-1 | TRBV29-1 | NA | CSVEGGVTPTEAFF | TGCAGCGTTGAAGGGGGGGTTACGCCAACTGAAGCTTTCTTT
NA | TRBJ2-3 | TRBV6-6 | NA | CASSPRDTDTQYF | TGTGCCAGCAGTCCCAGGGACACAGATACGCAGTATTTT
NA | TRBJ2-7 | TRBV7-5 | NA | CVRSLYGGSYEQYF | TGTGTCAGAAGCTTATATGGCGGGAGCTACGAGCAGTACTTC
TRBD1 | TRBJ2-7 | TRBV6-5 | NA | CASSYWDRKSYEQYF | TGTGCCAGCAGTTACTGGGACAGGAAATCCTACGAGCAGTACTTC
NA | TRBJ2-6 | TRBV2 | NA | CASSDVPPGSSGANVLTF | TGTGCCAGCAGTGATGTGCCCCCCGGGAGCTCTGGGGCCAACGTCCTGACTTTC
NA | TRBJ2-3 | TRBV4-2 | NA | CASSPPPTPSPLNTQYF | TGTGCCAGCAGCCCGCCCCCGACTCCTTCCCCGTTGAATACGCAGTATTTT
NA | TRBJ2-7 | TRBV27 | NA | CASSSPKQGCPYEQYF | TGTGCCAGCAGTTCACCCAAGCAGGGATGCCCCTACGAGCAGTACTTC
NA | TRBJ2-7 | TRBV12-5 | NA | CASGQFYEQYF | TGTGCTAGTGGTCAATTCTACGAGCAGTACTTC
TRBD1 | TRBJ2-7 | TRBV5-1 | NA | CASSPRGQASYEQYF | TGCGCCAGCAGCCCGCGGGGACAGGCCTCCTACGAGCAGTACTTC
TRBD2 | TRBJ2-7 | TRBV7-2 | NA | CASSDSGGAYEQYF | TGTGCCAGCAGCGACAGCGGGGGAGCCTACGAGCAGTACTTC
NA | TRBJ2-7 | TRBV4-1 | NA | CASSQKTHPYEQYF | TGCGCCAGCAGCCAAAAGACTCATCCTTACGAGCAGTACTTC
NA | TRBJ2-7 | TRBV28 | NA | CASSPSQEALKQYF | TGTGCCAGCAGCCCCAGCCAGGAAGCCCTTAAGCAGTACTTC
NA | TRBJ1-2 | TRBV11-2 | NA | CASSRGQGPRYGYTF | TGTGCCAGCAGCCGAGGGCAGGGGCCGCGGTATGGCTACACCTTC
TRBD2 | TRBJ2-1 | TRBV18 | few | CASSPGSSGYNEQFF | TGTGCCAGCTCACCTGGGTCTAGCGGGTACAATGAGCAGTTCTTC
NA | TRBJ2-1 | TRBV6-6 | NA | CADGCGGYNEQFF | TGTGCCGACGGCTGTGGAGGGTACAATGAGCAGTTCTTC
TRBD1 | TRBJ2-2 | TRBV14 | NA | CASSQVGQGAHKDTGELFF | TGTGCCAGCAGCCAAGTGGGGCAGGGGGCGCATAAGGACACCGGGGAGCTGTTTTTT
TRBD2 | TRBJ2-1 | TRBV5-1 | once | CASSRLAPSYNEQFF | TGCGCCAGCAGCCGACTAGCGCCCTCCTACAATGAGCAGTTCTTC